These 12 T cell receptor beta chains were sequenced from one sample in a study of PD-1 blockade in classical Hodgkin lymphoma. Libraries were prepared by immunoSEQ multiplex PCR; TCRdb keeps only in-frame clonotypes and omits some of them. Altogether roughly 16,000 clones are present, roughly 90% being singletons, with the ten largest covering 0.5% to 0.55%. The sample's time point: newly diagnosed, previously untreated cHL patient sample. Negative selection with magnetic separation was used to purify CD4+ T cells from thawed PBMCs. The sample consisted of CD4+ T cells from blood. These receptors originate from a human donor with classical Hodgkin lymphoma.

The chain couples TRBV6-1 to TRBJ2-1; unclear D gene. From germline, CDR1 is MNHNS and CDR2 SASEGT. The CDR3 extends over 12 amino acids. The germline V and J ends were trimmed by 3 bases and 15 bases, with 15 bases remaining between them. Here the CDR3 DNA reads TGTGCCAGCAGTGAGCCTCGGGCGGACCCGTTCTTC. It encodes CASSEPRADPFF.

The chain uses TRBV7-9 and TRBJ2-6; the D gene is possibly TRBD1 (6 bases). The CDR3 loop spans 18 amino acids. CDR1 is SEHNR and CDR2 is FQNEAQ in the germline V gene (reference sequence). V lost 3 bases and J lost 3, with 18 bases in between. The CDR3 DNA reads TGTGCCAGCAGCTTCTTGGTGCAGGGGCTTTTTGGGGCCAACGTCCTGACTTTC. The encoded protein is CASSFLVQGLFGANVLTF.

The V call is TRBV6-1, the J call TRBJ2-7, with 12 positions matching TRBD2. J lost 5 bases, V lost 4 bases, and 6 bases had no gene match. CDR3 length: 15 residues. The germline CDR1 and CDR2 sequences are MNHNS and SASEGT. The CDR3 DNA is TGTGCCAGCAGTGCCCGGACTAGCGGGAACGACGAGCAGTACTTC. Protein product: CASSARTSGNDEQYF.

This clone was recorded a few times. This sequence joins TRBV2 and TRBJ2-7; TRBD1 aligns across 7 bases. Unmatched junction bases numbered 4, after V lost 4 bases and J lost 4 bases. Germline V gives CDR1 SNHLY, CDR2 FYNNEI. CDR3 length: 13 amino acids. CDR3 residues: CASSGQGGYEQYF. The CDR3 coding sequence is TGTGCCAGCAGTGGACAGGGCGGGTACGAGCAGTACTTC. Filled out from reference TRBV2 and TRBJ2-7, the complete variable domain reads EPEVTQTPSHQVTQMGQEVILRCVPISNHLYFYWYRQILGQKVEFLVSFYNNEISEKSEIFDDQFSVERPDGSNFTLKIRSTKLEDSAMYFCASSGQGGYEQYFGPGTRLTVT.

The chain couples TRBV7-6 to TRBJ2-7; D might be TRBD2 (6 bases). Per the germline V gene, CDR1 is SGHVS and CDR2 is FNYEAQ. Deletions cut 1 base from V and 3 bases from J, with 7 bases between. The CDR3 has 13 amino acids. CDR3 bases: TGTGCCAGCAGCTTAGTGGGAGGCTACGAGCAGTACTTC. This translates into CASSLVGGYEQYF.

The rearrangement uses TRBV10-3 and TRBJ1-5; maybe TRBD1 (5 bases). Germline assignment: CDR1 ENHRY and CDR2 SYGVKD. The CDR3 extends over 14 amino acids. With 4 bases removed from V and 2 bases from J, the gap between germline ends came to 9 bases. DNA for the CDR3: TGTGCCATCAGTGCCAGGGTCGGCAATCAGCCCCAGCATTTT. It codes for CAISARVGNQPQHF.

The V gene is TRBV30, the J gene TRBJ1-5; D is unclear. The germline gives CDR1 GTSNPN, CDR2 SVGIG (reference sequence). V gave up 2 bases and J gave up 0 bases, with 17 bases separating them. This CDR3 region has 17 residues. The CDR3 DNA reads TGTGCCTGGAGTAGGAGGGCAGGCGGGGATAGCAATCAGCCCCAGCATTTT. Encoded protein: CAWSRRAGGDSNQPQHF.

The CDR3 sequence is CASLRGAAGYTF. The CDR3 coding sequence is TGTGCCAGCCTCCGGGGGGCTGCTGGCTACACCTTC. The chain combines TRBV21-1 with TRBJ1-2. TRBV21-1 is a recognized pseudogene. This CDR3 has 12 amino acids.

The DNA of the CDR3 is TGTGCCAGCAGCCAAGCGTCGCCAGGAAACACCATATATTTT. This gives the protein CASSQASPGNTIYF. The chain couples TRBV14 to TRBJ1-3; D not resolved. CDR1 is SGHDN, CDR2 FVKESK, per germline. This CDR3 has 14 amino acids. Between the trimmed V and J ends, which lost 1 base and 4 bases, there was a span of 8 bases.

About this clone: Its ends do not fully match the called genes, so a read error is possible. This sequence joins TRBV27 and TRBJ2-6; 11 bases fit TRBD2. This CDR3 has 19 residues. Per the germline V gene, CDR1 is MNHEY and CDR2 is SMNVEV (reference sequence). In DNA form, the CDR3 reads TGTGCCAGCAGCTTATTTGGACTAGCGGGTCACTCTGGGGCCAACGTCCTGACTTTC. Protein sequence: CASSLFGLAGHSGANVLTF.

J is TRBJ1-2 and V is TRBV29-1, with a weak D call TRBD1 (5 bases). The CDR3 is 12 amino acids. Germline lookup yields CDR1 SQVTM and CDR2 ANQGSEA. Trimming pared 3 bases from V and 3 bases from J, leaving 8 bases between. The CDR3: CSVDVTDYGYTF. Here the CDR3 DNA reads TGCAGCGTTGATGTGACAGACTATGGCTACACCTTC.

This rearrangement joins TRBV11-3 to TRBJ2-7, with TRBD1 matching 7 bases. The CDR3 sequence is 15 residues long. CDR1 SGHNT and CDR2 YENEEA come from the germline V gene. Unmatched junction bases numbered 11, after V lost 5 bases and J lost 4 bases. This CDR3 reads CASSAAGTADYEQYF. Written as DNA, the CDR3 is TGTGCCAGCAGCGCGGCCGGGACAGCAGATTACGAGCAGTACTTC.